This entry lists 9 T cell receptor beta chains sequenced from one sample in a study of Graves' ophthalmopathy and Graves' hyperthyroidism. Investigators amplified TCR beta CDR3 regions from RNA transcripts. HTBI primers primed a first-round RT-PCR, and a second-round multiplex PCR followed. TCRdb ran MiXCR on the multiplex PCR reads and lists one entry per CDR3 protein. The data show some 380,000 distinct CDR3 sequences, with approximately 15% seen just once and roughly 7% held by the top ten. Input material: peripheral blood. The receptors originated from a young woman with stable Graves' hyperthyroidism.

This clonotype was found many times. The chain uses TRBV11-2 and TRBJ1-1, with D possibly matching TRBD1 (6 bases). CDR1 is SGHAT, CDR2 FQNNGV, per germline. V was shortened by 5 bases and J by 5 bases, with 27 bases between the two germline ends. CDR3 size: 18 residues. The chain's CDR3 is CASSSGVMSSRGNTEAFF. The CDR3 DNA reads as TGTGCCAGCAGCAGTGGGGTTATGAGTTCTAGGGGGAATACTGAAGCTTTCTTT.

This clonotype was counted ten times or more. The chain has TRBV19 and TRBJ1-2; 7 bases are shared with TRBD1. V lost 6 bases, J lost 1 base, and 11 bases stayed unmatched. The CDR3 runs 16 residues. From germline, CDR1 is LNHDA and CDR2 SQIVND (reference sequence). The CDR3 protein is CASSQPTGRNNYGYTF. CDR3 bases: TGTGCCAGTAGCCAACCGACAGGGAGGAATAACTATGGCTACACCTTC.

In its sample, this clonotype was seen many times. V gene TRBV29-1 combines with J gene TRBJ1-1, with D tentatively TRBD1 (5 bases). The CDR3 has 11 residues. With 5 bases removed from V and 9 bases from J, the gap between germline ends came to 13 bases. Germline CDR1 is SQVTM and CDR2 is ANQGSEA. The CDR3 reads CSVRWQGKAFF. CDR3 nucleotide sequence: TGCAGCGTTCGTTGGCAGGGAAAAGCTTTCTTT.

As to this clonotype: This clone may be a read error of a much larger clone one base away. The chain recombines TRBV19 with TRBJ1-1, with D possibly matching TRBD1 (5 bases). The CDR3 is made up of 13 amino acids. Germline loops: CDR1 LNHDA, CDR2 SQIVND (reference sequence). Trimming removed 3 bases from V and 9 bases from J, with 14 bases in between. CDR3 loop: CASSIVRGGKAFF. CDR3 in DNA: TGTGCCAGTAGTATTGTGCGGGGGGGGAAAGCTTTCTTT.

The gene calls are TRBV4-1 and TRBJ2-2, with 8 positions matching TRBD2. This CDR3 is 15 amino acids long. Germline V gene sequence: CDR1 MGHRA, CDR2 YSYEKL. Trimming removed 3 bases from V and 2 bases from J; junction bases left unmatched: 2. CDR3 in DNA: TGCGCCAGCAGCCAGAGCGGGGGTAACACCGGGGAGCTGTTTTTT. This gives the protein CASSQSGGNTGELFF.

This clonotype showed up many times. This sequence joins TRBV5-1 and TRBJ2-2; no firm D call. CDR1 SGHRS and CDR2 YFSETQ come from the germline V gene. V lost 2 bases and J lost 2, with 10 bases in between. There are 15 residues in the CDR3. The CDR3 protein is CASSFDLGNTGELFF. The CDR3 DNA reads as TGCGCCAGCAGCTTCGATCTCGGAAACACCGGGGAGCTGTTTTTT.

This clonotype occurred a few times. The chain employs TRBV19 and TRBJ2-1, with unresolved D. The CDR3 length is 12 residues. The germline CDR1 and CDR2 sequences are LNHDA and SQIVND (reference sequence). V shed 8 bases and J shed 4 bases, with 9 bases lying between them. The CDR3 DNA reads as TGTGCCAGTTTCGACGGTTACAATGAGCAGTTCTTC. Amino acid sequence: CASFDGYNEQFF.

This clonotype occurred many times. This chain links TRBV19 with TRBJ1-5; D remains unclear. This CDR3 is built from 19 residues. V was clipped by 4 bases and J by 0 bases, with 22 bases between them. The germline V gene encodes CDR1 LNHDA and CDR2 SQIVND (reference sequence). DNA for the CDR3: TGTGCCAGTAGTACTTCTCCTTTCGAGACGATCTCTAGCAATCAGCCCCAGCATTTT. Its protein product is CASSTSPFETISSNQPQHF.

The sample holds many counts of this clonotype. The V gene is TRBV9, the J gene TRBJ2-7; D may be TRBD1 or TRBD2 (5 bases each). The CDR3 covers 14 residues. CDR1 and CDR2 (germline): SGDLS, YYNGEE. Trimming removed 0 bases from V and 1 base from J, with 8 bases in between. CDR3 in amino acids: CASSVDGGSYEQYF. CDR3 coding DNA: TGTGCCAGCAGCGTAGATGGGGGTTCCTACGAGCAGTACTTC.